The 18 T cell receptor beta chains reported below all come from one sample, sequenced in a study of low-dose radiotherapy and immunotherapy resistance in tumors. With TRAV- and TRBV-specific primers, first-strand cDNA was made, covering the alpha and beta chains. The authors ran 15 to 25 PCR cycles to amplify TCRs with a constant-region primer and V-primer adapter. TCRdb passed the reads through MiXCR, listing each CDR3 protein once. The sample has tens of thousands of distinct CDR3 sequences, roughly a sixth seen once. The time point: before trial treatment. The material was PBMCs, obtained before treatment. The receptors stem from a male donor with prostate cancer.

This clonotype was recorded at least ten times. V is TRBV7-8 and J is TRBJ2-1; D possibly corresponds to TRBD1 (5 bases). This CDR3 comprises 14 residues. The V end lost 6 bases, the J end lost 10 bases, and 19 bases lay between the germline ends. Looked up from germline, CDR1 is SGHVS and CDR2 is FQNEAQ. The CDR3 nucleotides are TGTGCCAGCAGTTCACCCAGGGATCTAGGAGAGCAGTTCTTC. Protein sequence: CASSSPRDLGEQFF.

This clonotype was picked up many times. The chain recombines TRBV5-1 with TRBJ1-5, with 7 bases identical to TRBD1. Per germline, CDR1 SGHRS and CDR2 YFSETQ. This CDR3 has 14 amino acids. J was trimmed by 5 bases and V by 4 bases; bases with no gene match: 6. CDR3 nucleotides: TGCGCCAGCAGCACAGGGACAGCAGATCAGCCCCAGCATTTT. Protein product: CASSTGTADQPQHF.

This clonotype occurred many times. This chain links TRBV7-3 with TRBJ2-1; perhaps TRBD1 as D (6 bases). Germline assignment: CDR1 SGHTA and CDR2 FQGTGA. The V and J ends lost 1 base and 8 bases respectively, with 15 bases between them. This CDR3 has 15 residues. CDR3 DNA sequence: TGTGCCAGCAGCTTAAAACCAGGGGTGGGCGATGAGCAGTTCTTC. It specifies CASSLKPGVGDEQFF.

The table lists this clonotype with many counts. The rearrangement joins TRBV6-2 or TRBV6-3 to TRBJ2-1, with 8 bases matching TRBD1. The ends lost 6 bases at V and 7 bases at J; junction bases unmatched: 5. The length of the CDR3 is 13 residues. The germline V gene has CDR1 MNHEY and CDR2 SVGEGT. The CDR3 sequence is CASRGRGPNEQFF. CDR3 in DNA: TGTGCCAGCAGGGGCAGGGGGCCTAATGAGCAGTTCTTC.

This clonotype has ten or more counts. This rearrangement joins TRBV3-1 to TRBJ2-7; D call uncertain. This CDR3 has 15 amino acids. Looked up from germline, CDR1 is LGHDT and CDR2 is YNNKEL (reference sequence). Between the trimmed V and J ends, which lost 0 bases and 1 base, there was a span of 10 bases. The CDR3 DNA follows: TGTGCCAGCAGCCAAGATGTGTCGGCGTCCTACGAGCAGTACTTC. Its protein is CASSQDVSASYEQYF.

Many counts were recorded for this clonotype. J is TRBJ2-2 and V is TRBV7-2; 7 positions match TRBD2. This CDR3 comprises 15 residues. CDR1 is SGHTA and CDR2 is FQGNSA in the germline V gene. V lost 1 base and J lost 1; bases outside the gene matches: 0. The CDR3 region has the DNA TGTGCCAGCAGCTTAGGCGGGGGGAACACCGGGGAGCTGTTTTTT. Translation: CASSLGGGNTGELFF.

The rearrangement uses TRBV6-6 and TRBJ2-1; TRBD2 matches at 8 bases. The V segment lost 5 bases and the J segment 10 bases; nucleotides outside the gene matches: 10. Germline CDR1 reads MNHNY; CDR2 reads SVGAGI (reference sequence). The CDR3 length is 14 residues. This CDR3 is CASSEAGDTGEQFF. The CDR3 DNA reads as TGTGCCAGCAGTGAAGCGGGGGACACAGGCGAGCAGTTCTTC.

This clonotype was observed many times. V is TRBV11-3 and J is TRBJ2-6; a possible D gene is TRBD2 (6 bases). Trimming shortened V by 5 bases and J by 2 bases, and 7 bases separated the two germline ends. Germline values: CDR1 SGHNT, CDR2 YENEEA. The CDR3 covers 14 residues. This CDR3 is CASSPGAGANVLTF. In DNA, the CDR3 is TGTGCCAGCAGCCCGGGGGCTGGGGCCAACGTCCTGACTTTC. The full variable domain, its missing parts supplied by reference TRBV11-3 and TRBJ2-6, is EAGVVQSPRYKIIEKKQPVAFWCNPISGHNTLYWYLQNLGQGPELLIRYENEEAVDDSQLPKDRFSAERLKGVDSTLKIQPAELGDSAVYLCASSPGAGANVLTFGAGSRLTVL.

This clonotype was observed at least ten times. The chain uses TRBV3-1 and TRBJ2-3, with D possibly being TRBD1 or TRBD2 (6 bases each). Trimming stripped 2 bases from V and 0 bases from J, with 15 bases between. The CDR3 extends over 17 amino acids. Germline loops: CDR1 LGHDT, CDR2 YNNKEL (reference sequence). CDR3 nucleotides: TGTGCCAGCAGCCAACTAGCCGGGGGCGTTAGCACAGATACGCAGTATTTT. It yields the protein CASSQLAGGVSTDTQYF.

This clonotype has at least ten counts. This chain connects TRBV5-1 to TRBJ1-6, with D unresolved. Trimming took 4 bases from V and 7 from J, leaving 12 bases between them. CDR3 size: 14 residues. Germline values: CDR1 SGHRS, CDR2 YFSETQ. This CDR3 is CASSLTEGNSPLHF. CDR3 sequence (DNA): TGCGCCAGCAGCCTGACGGAAGGAAATTCACCCCTCCACTTT.

The table lists this clonotype with many counts. The chain has TRBV10-2 and TRBJ2-7; maybe TRBD1 (6 bases). The CDR3 is 14 residues long. Germline CDR1 reads WSHSY; CDR2 reads SAAADI. V was trimmed by 0 bases and J by 2 bases, leaving 8 bases between them. The CDR3 reads CASSESQGTYEQYF. The CDR3 DNA reads TGCGCCAGCAGTGAGTCCCAGGGGACCTACGAGCAGTACTTC.

In its sample, this clonotype was seen many times. CDR3 in amino acids: CASSQRGREAFF. The CDR3 DNA reads TGTGCCAGCAGTCAGAGGGGGCGGGAAGCTTTCTTT. V is TRBV12-3 or TRBV12-4 and J is TRBJ1-1, with 7 bases lining up with TRBD1. The ends lost 5 bases at V and 8 bases at J; junction bases unmatched: 5. The CDR3 spans 12 residues.

This clonotype was counted at least ten times. The rearrangement uses TRBV11-3 and TRBJ1-5; D unresolved. Germline V gene lookup returns CDR1 SGHNT and CDR2 YENEEA. V lost 5 bases, J lost 0 bases, and 11 bases lay in between. The CDR3 has 15 amino acids. CDR3 sequence reads: CASSPDGNSNQPQHF. DNA for the CDR3: TGTGCCAGCAGCCCCGACGGGAATAGCAATCAGCCCCAGCATTTT.

The sample holds many counts of this clonotype. The rearrangement uses TRBV2 and TRBJ2-3, with TRBD2 identical over 9 bases. The CDR3 totals 17 residues. In germline, CDR1 is SNHLY, CDR2 FYNNEI. V gave up 6 bases and J gave up 1 base; unmatched junction bases: 11. This chain's CDR3 is CASSADVVAGGTDTQYF. CDR3 bases: TGTGCCAGCAGCGCCGATGTGGTAGCGGGGGGCACAGATACGCAGTATTTT. Filled out from reference TRBV2 and TRBJ2-3, the complete variable domain reads EPEVTQTPSHQVTQMGQEVILRCVPISNHLYFYWYRQILGQKVEFLVSFYNNEISEKSEIFDDQFSVERPDGSNFTLKIRSTKLEDSAMYFCASSADVVAGGTDTQYFGPGTRLTVL.

This clonotype appeared once. A far larger clone is off by one base, so a read error is likely. This chain connects TRBV5-1 to TRBJ2-1; TRBD2 matches at 7 bases. The CDR3 is made up of 14 amino acids. The trim removed 4 bases at V and 10 bases at J, leaving 11 bases unmatched. Looked up from germline, CDR1 is SGHRS and CDR2 is YFSETQ. The CDR3 here is CASSPRRGSYEQFF. The CDR3 bases are TGCGCCAGCAGCCCTAGGCGGGGGTCCTACGAGCAGTTCTTC.

This clonotype was found many times. The V call is TRBV28, the J call TRBJ2-5, with 9 bases aligning to TRBD2. The germline V gene encodes CDR1 MDHEN and CDR2 SYDVKM. Trimming at V came to 5 bases and at J to 3 bases, leaving 1 base not matched to a gene. The CDR3 is 13 residues long. CDR3 nucleotide sequence: TGTGCCAGCAGTCGGACTAGCGAAGAGACCCAGTACTTC. Translation: CASSRTSEETQYF.

This clonotype came up many times. The CDR3, as DNA: TGCAGCGCCTCCGGGACAGGGAGTTCCTACGAGCAGTACTTC. Its translation is CSASGTGSSYEQYF. This chain joins TRBV29-1 and TRBJ2-7; 9 positions match TRBD1. The V gene's germline CDR1 is SQVTM and CDR2 ANQGSEA. The CDR3 extends over 14 amino acids. V lost 7 bases and J lost 1; bases outside the gene matches: 8.

This clonotype was seen many times. The V and J genes are TRBV20-1 and TRBJ2-3; 8 positions agree with TRBD2. The V gene's germline CDR1 is DFQATT and CDR2 SNEGSKA (reference sequence). This CDR3 comprises 13 residues. J gave up 5 bases and V 6 bases, and 7 bases lay outside the gene matches. The CDR3 nucleotides are TGCAGTGCAATGCGGGGGGCCGGAGATACGCAGTATTTT. As protein: CSAMRGAGDTQYF.